The sequence of this T cell receptor beta chain was determined in a study of cytomegalovirus exposure and HLA in healthy donors. Points on this clone: Its antigen is unidentified.

Germline values: CDR1 SGHAT, CDR2 FQNNGV. The ends lost 4 bases at V and 4 bases at J; junction bases unmatched: 7. The CDR3 runs 15 residues. Study results and caveats: The study flagged roughly 160 TCR beta chains as cytomegalovirus-associated.

PCR primers comprised 60 Vbeta and 13 Jbeta primers. This table comes from immunoSEQ multiplex PCR, and its TCRdb copy is limited to in-frame clones, with some not included. Of about 140,000 clones detected, nearly 80% appear once; the ten largest clones hold 4.5% to 6.5%. The V and J genes are TRBV11-2 and TRBJ2-7; 10 nucleotides match TRBD1. Input material: PBMCs. The receptor's source is a male donor in good health and CMV-seronegative. The CDR3 DNA follows: TGTGCCAGCAGCTCCTCGACAGGGGGCTGGTACGAGCAGTACTTC. Translated, it gives CASSSSTGGWYEQYF.